This T cell receptor beta chain appears in the sequencing data of a study of cytomegalovirus exposure and HLA in healthy donors (dated 2017 in TCRdb). Regarding the study in general: In an earlier analysis of some 550 of the donors, 250 to 350 Gb of sequence data and 90 million to 120 million unique TCR beta sequences from roughly 180 million T cells were reported. An early release that covered about 600 HLA-typed donors contained around 300 gigabases of sequencing data and approximately 85 million unique TCR sequences. Of the 300 to 500 genotyped donors, 81% were placed in the genetic ancestry cluster associated with self-reported Caucasian donors. The study aimed to test whether cataloging public T cell receptors could reveal signatures of past pathogen exposure. The study profiled the T cell repertoires of 500 to 800 subjects by immunosequencing and related them to cytomegalovirus serostatus. In addition to the first cohort of hundreds of subjects, a separate validation cohort of approximately 110 different subjects was used. To predict cytomegalovirus infection status, the study brought together high-throughput TCR immunosequencing, statistical association of individual TCRs with disease status, and machine learning. A later analysis re-examined previously published TCR beta repertoires from 500 to 700 donors and added high-resolution HLA genotyping to investigate patterns of TCR occurrence. The later analysis used no new phenotypic data to find candidate immune exposures, relying instead on TCR beta sequences and their occurrence across donors. To decide whether each TCR beta V gene segment behaved as functional or pseudogenic, an earlier analysis of 587 of the donors relied on high-throughput TCR beta sequencing. Alongside the repertoire data, information on donor age, sex, ethnicity and CMV serostatus was compiled. In a later genetic analysis, genome-wide SNP genotypes for about 60% of the 666 donors were used, and that subset was treated as a discovery cohort. All discovery cohort repertoires had been generated using a single sequencing platform. HLA typing included class I and class II loci at four-digit resolution. Typing coverage differed by locus: A, B, C, DRB1 and DQB1 were typed in roughly 620-640 donors, DQA1 in about 500, DPA1 in around 600, and DPB1 in 400 to 480. Because of strong linkage in the cohort, five DR-DQ haplotypes were treated as single units for association and clustering. Among about 370 genotyped donors of the cohort, an average of roughly 230,000 unique TCR beta nucleotide sequences was sequenced per donor, of which approximately 18% were non-productive. The study at large found these results: A later genetic analysis associated a missense DCLRE1C variant with V-gene and J-gene trimming of TCR beta chains, and an independent cohort replicated the association. In a later analysis, the rate of TCR association differed among HLA loci, with DRB1 alleles having the most associated TCRs and HLA-C alleles having the fewest. Across donors, most TCR sequences were observed very rarely, whereas some public TCRs were present in many individuals. Fewer than 20 rarely observed V segments, including chromosome 9 orphons, were excluded from the earlier analysis of a few hundred of the donors because counts were too low. According to a later analysis, parvovirus B19, influenza, CMV and Epstein-Barr virus appeared linked to several top co-occurrence clusters. A further reported finding was that TCR beta sequences accurately predicted the HLA-A and HLA-B alleles for most subjects in the first cohort. Linkage disequilibrium might explain the correlated functional status among segregating V segments, but an unknown experimental factor could not be ruled out. A later analysis associated 17,000 or so TCR beta sequences with specific HLA alleles at a false discovery rate of 0.05. It was suggested by the authors that the approach could potentially be generalized to other disease states and immunological phenotypes. Some IMGT-functional V segments, including TRBV6-2 and TRBV6-3, could not be distinguished by the 87-base-pair reads and were therefore excluded. Compared with equally common non-associated chains, HLA-associated TCR beta chains in a later analysis were more clonally expanded and had lower generation probabilities. The study gave a list of more than 150 TCR beta chains associated with cytomegalovirus. In an earlier analysis of some 500 of the donors, most TCR beta V segments were observed in productive rearrangements about 90% or about 30% of the time, broadly matching IMGT annotations. Sequencing depth was assumed to be roughly uniform across donors in the presence/absence analyses, though that assumption may not hold. In a later genetic analysis, fewer N-insertions in productive TCRs were reported among donors in an Asian-associated ancestry cluster than the roughly 670-donor mean. A few of the identified cytomegalovirus-associated TCR beta chains were confirmed in vitro to be specific for cytomegalovirus antigens. When HLA alleles, especially DR and DQ, strongly co-occurred, attributing TCR associations to individual alleles was difficult. The classifier was reported to diagnose cytomegalovirus status with high specificity and sensitivity in both the original and validation cohorts. The sequencing pipeline was judged likely to have produced a cluster of highly shared sequence variants as a technical artifact. Because HLA typing was unavailable for some donors at each locus, only the typed subset was used in association tests. For the cohort, immune exposure information was limited to CMV serostatus. In this cohort, only TCR beta chains were sequenced, and detectable features were limited by the absence of alpha or paired-chain data. In a later analysis, most CMV-associated TCR beta chains were found to appear HLA-restricted, with HLA associations seemingly driven largely by CMV exposure.

CDR1 and CDR2, looked up from the germline V gene, are SGHDN and FVKESK. From the cysteine through the phenylalanine, the CDR3 covers 14 amino acids. Only CDR3 DNA is held: 42 bases, read in frame from base 1. Trimming removed 2 bases from V and 0 bases from J, leaving 5 bases between the germline ends. In total, around 600 healthy bone marrow donors made up the cohort. At the time of sampling, all cohort members were nominally healthy, though unrecorded immune exposures were likely present. The donor tested CMV seropositive and was one of the 289 seropositive cohort members. A peripheral blood sample was provided by each donor, and peripheral blood mononuclear cells were used for TCR beta sequencing. The Qiagen DNeasy Blood Extraction Kit was used to extract genomic DNA from the blood cell samples. A word on this clone: Its cognate antigen has yet to be identified. No base-level quality is on record; no much larger clone is a single base apart.

To prepare the library, the immunoSEQ multiplex PCR assay was applied. For the multiplex PCR, a mixture combining 60 forward primers for TCR Vbeta segments and 13 reverse primers for TCR Jbeta segments was used. A multiplex PCR assay on genomic DNA amplified the CDR3 region of rearranged TCR beta genes. The Illumina HiSeq System was used to sequence the amplified TCR beta libraries as 87-base-pair reads. The study's processing was this. A later analysis tallied 75 million to 85 million unique TCR beta chains across the roughly 610 repertoires, and about 10 million of those chains were shared by two or more donors. To remove PCR and sequencing errors, raw reads were error-corrected and collapsed into unique sequences using a nearest-neighbor algorithm that merged closely related sequences. To assign V, D and J gene segments, CDR3 sequences were aligned to IMGT reference sequences. Each retained sequence needed at least a six-nucleotide match to both a V gene segment and a J gene segment. Rearrangements were called productive when the CDR3 lacked stop codons and stayed in frame with V and J; all others were non-productive. CDR3 was defined by IMGT convention, running from the second conserved V-encoded cysteine to the conserved J-encoded phenylalanine. The earlier analysis of around 640 of the donors excluded sequences that lacked an unambiguous match to a single V gene segment. An earlier analysis of fewer than 750 of the donors classified V segments as functional when productive rearrangements were above 56.7% and as segregating when the standard deviation between donors was above 5%. A statistical classification framework was developed to diagnose cytomegalovirus status using the catalog of TCR beta chain sequences. A later analysis assigned V and J genes by comparing TCR nucleotide sequences with IMGT/GENE-DB human TR gene sequences. Using the TCRdist pipeline, a later analysis assigned CDR3 sequences along with most-parsimonious VDJ recombination scenarios. In a later analysis, each TCR beta chain was defined by its CDR3 amino acid sequence together with its V-gene family, and reads without a unique V-gene family were excluded. In a later analysis, 450 to 600 highly shared, low-generation-probability nucleotide sequences were removed to address suspected cross-contamination and a sequencing artifact. A later analysis calculated a clonal expansion index for each public chain from normalized within-repertoire ranks of inferred template counts. In a later analysis, generation probabilities were computed with a VDJ recombination model fitted to out-of-frame rearrangements, and the resulting probabilities were checked against IGoR. In a later analysis, TCR-TCR, TCR-HLA and TCR-CMV co-occurrence was scored with hypergeometric tests, and a repertoire-size bias correction was applied to TCR pairs. A later analysis estimated false discovery rates by permuting HLA or CMV assignments 20 times. In a later analysis, co-occurring TCRs were grouped using DBSCAN, with TCRdist sequence similarity added in when clustering inside HLA-allele-positive subsets. Repertoires with fewer than 30,000 or more than 120,000 public chains were left out of co-occurrence clustering, as were several repertoires with anomalous nucleotide sharing. TCRdb holds this immuneACCESS table with in-frame rearrangements only. Some clones are missing; in checked studies, unresolved V genes explain under half, and the rest has no known cause. V and J calls and clone size are as listed in that table; D and trimming were resolved from the DNA. Counted in this sample were roughly 180,000 clones; roughly 88% of them appeared once. The ten biggest clones cover around 1.2% of the sample.

The receptor comes from a girl aged 2 to 10 in good health and CMV-seropositive. Sequencing input: PBMCs. The sequence is built from TRBV14 and TRBJ2-1; the D gene remains uncertain. DNA sequence: TGTGCCAGCAGCCAACACTCCTCCTACAATGAGCAGTTCTTC. Translation gives CASSQHSSYNEQFF.